These 24 T cell receptor beta chains were sequenced from one sample in a study of blood T cell repertoires in COVID-19 (dated by TCRdb to about 2020). The method behind the library was the immunoSEQ multiplex PCR assay. The table comes from immuneACCESS by way of TCRdb, which keeps in-frame sequences with V and J called. Part of the clones is missing from these tables; in studies checked, under half for an unresolved V gene and the rest for unknown reasons. This sample has roughly 250,000 clones in its table, and around nine tenths of those were observed once. Around 9.5% of the sample belongs to the ten largest clones. The sequenced material came from peripheral blood. The receptors here all came from a man aged 35 to 55 who had recovered from COVID-19.

The chain carries TRBV19 and TRBJ2-4, with D maybe TRBD2 (5 bases). V was clipped by 6 bases and J by 8 bases, with 17 bases between them. CDR1 LNHDA and CDR2 SQIVND come from the germline V gene (reference sequence). The CDR3 is 14 amino acids. The DNA for the CDR3 is TGTGCCAGTAGCCAACGAACGATGAGGGACATTCAGTACTTC. This translates into CASSQRTMRDIQYF.

The chain uses TRBV9 and TRBJ2-3; 8 bases map to TRBD1. The V gene end was trimmed by 5 bases and the J gene end by 3 bases; junction bases not matched to a gene: 11. From germline, CDR1 is SGDLS and CDR2 YYNGEE. The length of the CDR3 is 16 residues. The CDR3 here is CASSQGHRGDTDTQYF. The CDR3 nucleotides read TGTGCCAGCAGTCAAGGTCACAGGGGGGATACAGATACGCAGTATTTT.

The chain has TRBV2 and TRBJ2-7; TRBD2 matches 15 bases. V trimming: 7 bases; J trimming: 4 bases; junction bases outside the gene matches: 5. Germline V CDR1 and CDR2: SNHLY, FYNNEI. The CDR3 loop spans 15 amino acids. The CDR3 coding sequence is TGTGCCAGCACAGGACTAGCGGGAGGGGGGTACGAGCAGTACTTC. This sequence encodes CASTGLAGGGYEQYF.

This clone was found once. J is TRBJ1-2 and V is TRBV27; weak D call: TRBD1 (6 bases). The CDR3 has 13 residues. Per germline, CDR1 MNHEY and CDR2 SMNVEV (reference sequence). V was cut by 3 bases and J by 4 bases, with 9 bases left in between. The DNA for the CDR3 is TGTGCCAGCAGTTTTCAGGGGAGCTATGGCTACACCTTC. Its translation is CASSFQGSYGYTF.

The J gene is TRBJ2-1, the V gene TRBV13; no clear D. Germline V lookup: CDR1 PRHDT, CDR2 FYEKMQ (reference sequence). This CDR3 comprises 12 residues. With 7 bases removed from V and 10 bases from J, the gap between germline ends came to 14 bases. The CDR3 region is CASTPNRYEQFF. As DNA, the CDR3 is TGTGCCAGCACCCCGAACAGATACGAGCAGTTCTTC.

The chain links TRBV5-1 to TRBJ2-1; TRBD2 matches at 7 bases. Germline lookup yields CDR1 SGHRS and CDR2 YFSETQ. V dropped 3 bases and J dropped 7; count of bases not matched to a gene: 4. This CDR3 comprises 13 residues. The CDR3 protein is CASSSAGGNEQFF. The CDR3 nucleotides are TGCGCCAGCAGCTCCGCCGGGGGGAATGAGCAGTTCTTC.

The chain has TRBV7-9 and TRBJ2-7; 10 bases align to TRBD2. The germline CDR1 and CDR2 sequences are SEHNR and FQNEAQ (reference sequence). V trimming: 6 bases; J trimming: 4 bases; junction bases outside the gene matches: 12. This CDR3 has 16 residues. The CDR3 sequence: CASSPPRTSGVYEQYF. The CDR3 coding sequence is TGTGCCAGCAGTCCCCCGCGGACTAGCGGCGTTTACGAGCAGTACTTC.

The chain links TRBV3-1 (or the pseudogene TRBV3-2) to TRBJ1-1; D might be TRBD1 (6 bases). Trimming shortened V by 3 bases and J by 4 bases, and 18 bases separated the two germline ends. From germline, CDR1 is LGHDT and CDR2 YNNKEL (reference sequence). The CDR3 totals 16 residues. CDR3 nucleotides: TGTGCCAGCAGCCACCTTGTAGGGGGGGCAGGCACTGAAGCTTTCTTT. It encodes CASSHLVGGAGTEAFF.

This sequence joins TRBV23-1 and TRBJ1-1, with 7 bases identical to TRBD1. TRBV23-1 is identified as an open reading frame with a role that is uncertain. CDR3 length: 19 amino acids. The J segment lost 5 bases and the V segment lost 0 bases, leaving 18 bases of the junction unmatched. This chain's CDR3 is CASSQSERERGRVYTEAFF. Here the CDR3 DNA reads TGCGCCAGCAGTCAATCGGAGAGGGAGAGGGGGCGCGTGTATACTGAAGCTTTCTTT.

The rearrangement joins TRBV5-1 to TRBJ2-7; 11 bases are a match to TRBD1. J was trimmed by 2 bases and V by 4 bases; bases with no gene match: 5. The CDR3 runs to 15 residues. Per germline, CDR1 SGHRS and CDR2 YFSETQ. CDR3 amino acids: CASSPGQGVTYEQYF. CDR3 DNA sequence: TGCGCCAGCAGCCCGGGACAGGGGGTAACCTACGAGCAGTACTTC.

The V call is TRBV18, the J call TRBJ2-5; TRBD2 matches at 9 bases. The CDR3 is 16 residues long. The V segment lost 1 base and the J segment 5 bases; nucleotides outside the gene matches: 8. Germline loops: CDR1 KGHSH, CDR2 LQKENI. Written as DNA, the CDR3 is TGTGCCAGCTCACCACTTCGCGGGGGGGTTATGGAGACCCAGTACTTC. It translates to CASSPLRGGVMETQYF.

This clone was found once. V is TRBV9 and J is TRBJ1-4; tentative D call: TRBD1 (6 bases). CDR3 size: 15 residues. Germline CDR1 SGDLS, CDR2 YYNGEE. The V end lost 2 bases, the J end lost 8 bases, and 16 bases lay between the germline ends. The CDR3 region has the DNA TGTGCCAGCAGCGTCTCCGGGACATCAAAAGAAAAACTGTTTTTT. It specifies CASSVSGTSKEKLFF.

V usage is TRBV11-2 and J usage is TRBJ2-1; D might be TRBD1 (5 bases). V lost 2 bases, J lost 0 bases, and 17 bases lay in between. This CDR3 is built from 18 residues. The germline CDR1 and CDR2 sequences are SGHAT and FQNNGV. The CDR3 loop reads CASSLNLGQANSYNEQFF. The CDR3 DNA sequence: TGTGCCAGCAGCTTAAATCTGGGGCAGGCGAACTCCTACAATGAGCAGTTCTTC.

V and J are TRBV9 and TRBJ2-5; 14 nucleotides line up with TRBD2. V dropped 4 bases and J dropped 5; count of bases not matched to a gene: 10. From germline, CDR1 is SGDLS and CDR2 YYNGEE. CDR3 length: 17 residues. In DNA form, the CDR3 reads TGTGCCAGCAGCACAGGGACTAGCGGGAGTAGTAGGGAGACCCAGTACTTC. This gives the protein CASSTGTSGSSRETQYF.

V is TRBV12-5 and J is TRBJ1-4; D is perhaps TRBD1 (6 bases). Germline CDR1 is LGHNT and CDR2 is FRNRAP. There are 15 residues in the CDR3. V lost 6 bases, J lost 8 bases, and 19 bases lay in between. The CDR3 protein is CASGPAGGTWEKLFF. DNA of the CDR3: TGTGCTAGTGGCCCGGCGGGGGGGACATGGGAAAAACTGTTTTTT.

As DNA, the CDR3 is TGTGCCAGTAGTATCCGTTACGGGAACACTGAAGCTTTCTTT. Encoded protein: CASSIRYGNTEAFF. J is TRBJ1-1 and V is TRBV19; no firm D call. The CDR3 contains 14 residues. V shed 3 bases and J shed 1 base, with 9 bases lying between them. CDR1 is LNHDA and CDR2 is SQIVND in the germline V gene (reference sequence).

The chain links TRBV27 to TRBJ2-4; TRBD2 aligns across 7 bases. The CDR3 has 15 amino acids. V trimming: 6 bases; J trimming: 0 bases; junction bases outside the gene matches: 5. Germline-derived CDR1 and CDR2 are MNHEY and SMNVEV (reference sequence). The CDR3 protein is CASREAGIAKNIQYF. The CDR3, as DNA: TGTGCCAGCAGGGAAGCGGGGATAGCCAAAAACATTCAGTACTTC.

The chain recombines TRBV5-1 with TRBJ1-1; the D gene is possibly TRBD1 (6 bases). The V gene lost 3 bases and the J gene lost 7 bases, with 16 bases spanning the gap. Looked up from germline, CDR1 is SGHRS and CDR2 is YFSETQ. CDR3 length: 14 amino acids. The DNA for the CDR3 is TGCGCCAGCAGCTGGGGCGGGGGGGCGGGTGAAGCTTTCTTT. It yields the protein CASSWGGGAGEAFF.

The chain carries TRBV27 and TRBJ1-1; D not certain. The CDR3 loop spans 13 amino acids. Germline CDR1 MNHEY, CDR2 SMNVEV (reference sequence). V was pared by 2 bases and J by 3 bases, with 7 bases between. Here the CDR3 DNA reads TGTGCCAGCAGTTTACGGGTGTACACTGAAGCTTTCTTT. The encoded protein is CASSLRVYTEAFF.

In nucleotides, the CDR3 is TGCGCCAGCCTGGGGCCCCCGAGCTCCTACAATGAGCAGTTCTTC. Translation gives CASLGPPSSYNEQFF. The V and J genes are TRBV23-1 and TRBJ2-1, with a possible D match to TRBD1 (5 bases). TRBV23-1 carries the ORF label, with uncertain function. This CDR3 spans 15 amino acids. The V end lost 8 bases, the J end lost 0 bases, and 14 bases lay between the germline ends.

In its sample, this clone was seen a few times. V and J are TRBV29-1 and TRBJ2-2; 10 nucleotides agree with TRBD2. Trimming took 5 bases from V and 6 from J; bases not matched to a gene: 6. The CDR3 covers 14 residues. The germline V gene encodes CDR1 SQVTM and CDR2 ANQGSEA. The CDR3 protein is CSVRLAGVAGELFF. CDR3 sequence (DNA): TGCAGCGTTAGGCTAGCGGGAGTGGCCGGGGAGCTGTTTTTT.

The chain couples TRBV6-5 to TRBJ2-7; perhaps TRBD2 as D (5 bases). The CDR3 has 15 residues. CDR1 is MNHEY and CDR2 is SVGAGI in the germline V gene. Deletions cut 2 bases from V and 1 base from J, with 12 bases between. Here the CDR3 DNA reads TGTGCCAGCAGTTACGTAGGAGGTAGTTCCTACGAGCAGTACTTC. Protein product: CASSYVGGSSYEQYF.

This sequence joins TRBV5-4 and TRBJ2-7, with 10 bases that match TRBD1. This CDR3 comprises 15 residues. CDR1 and CDR2 (germline): SGHNT, YYREEE (reference sequence). The trim removed 4 bases at V and 5 bases at J, leaving 9 bases unmatched. The CDR3 protein is CASSLRQGAVNEQYF. The CDR3 nucleotides are TGTGCCAGCAGCCTTAGACAGGGGGCGGTCAACGAGCAGTACTTC. Drawing the rest from reference TRBV5-4 and TRBJ2-7, the complete variable domain is ETGVTQSPTHLIKTRGQQVTLRCSSQSGHNTVSWYQQALGQGPQFIFQYYREEENGRGNFPPRFSGLQFPNYSSELNVNALELDDSALYLCASSLRQGAVNEQYFGPGTRLTVT.

For the CDR3, the DNA is TGTGCCAGCAGCCATTGGAGGGAACGTTACAATGAGCAGTTCTTC. Its protein product is CASSHWRERYNEQFF. The rearrangement uses TRBV3-1 (or the pseudogene TRBV3-2) and TRBJ2-1; D possibly corresponds to TRBD2 (6 bases). Germline CDR1 reads LGHDT; CDR2 reads YNNKEL (reference sequence). This CDR3 spans 15 amino acids. Deletions cut 3 bases from V and 4 bases from J, with 13 bases between.